Reported below is one T cell receptor beta chain. No antigen is known for it. The germline V gene encodes CDR1 LGHNA and CDR2 YSLEER. The CDR3 totals 17 residues. V gave up 2 bases and J gave up 2 bases; unmatched junction bases: 8. The repertoire was sequenced with immunoSEQ multiplex PCR; TCRdb's copy has only in-frame clones and lacks some. The sample yields tens of thousands of clones, 70% to 80% seen once. CD4+ T cells specific for antigen were expanded with viral peptide pools by the ViraFEST assay before sequencing. Culture proceeded for 10 days, and CD4+ T cells were then isolated. The person was diagnosed with PCR-confirmed SARS-CoV-2 infection between March and December 2020. IL-2 medium was substituted for half the medium on days 3 and 7. These data are taken from a study of vaccination effects on CD4 cells after COVID-19. Overall study context: Two-dose vaccination with either BNT162b2 or mRNA-1273 was given to the participants.

Whole-study results and caveats: New vaccine-induced clones dominated convalescents' post-vaccine spike-reactive clones. Clones of infection and vaccine origin contracted markedly late after vaccination.

The sequencing here drew on CD4+ T cells from PBMCs cultured with a peptide pool, taken before COVID-19 vaccination. The V call is TRBV4-3, the J call TRBJ2-2; 7 bases are shared with TRBD2. The sequence derives from a human donor who had a prior SARS-CoV-2 infection. In nucleotides, the CDR3 is TGCGCCAGCAGCCAACAACCGACGGGAGGCAACACCGGGGAGCTGTTTTTT. Translated, it gives CASSQQPTGGNTGELFF.